The next 14 T cell receptor beta chains were all read from a single sample in a study of identical twins. One entry per CDR3 protein results from TCRdb running MiXCR on the 5' RACE reads. The data hold 1.5 million to 2 million distinct CDR3 sequences, with more than 30% observed a single time. The sequenced material came from cord blood. These receptors were obtained from a newborn girl in good health.

CDR3 DNA: TGTGCCAGCACCCCACAAAGGGGGGGGAACACTGAAGCTTTCTTT. Translating it yields CASTPQRGGNTEAFF. The chain employs TRBV25-1 and TRBJ1-1; D may be TRBD1 (6 bases). Germline CDR1 is MGHDK and CDR2 is SYGVNS. This CDR3 region has 15 residues. V was clipped by 7 bases and J by 1 base, with 16 bases between them.

This clonotype was found a few times. This chain uses TRBV27 with TRBJ1-1, with TRBD1 matching 8 bases. V dropped 5 bases and J dropped 6; count of bases not matched to a gene: 8. The germline CDR1 and CDR2 sequences are MNHEY and SMNVEV (reference sequence). CDR3 size: 14 residues. CDR3 sequence: CASSTGQASPEAFF. CDR3 DNA: TGTGCCAGCAGTACGGGACAGGCTAGCCCTGAAGCTTTCTTT.

This clonotype was recorded many times. This chain uses TRBV4-1 with TRBJ2-7, with D hard to call. Trimming left V 1 base short and J 5 bases short, with 6 bases between. CDR1 is MGHRA, CDR2 YSYEKL, per germline. CDR3 length equals 12 residues. DNA of the CDR3: TGCGCCAGCAGCCAAGTTTTCGACGAGCAGTACTTC. It yields the protein CASSQVFDEQYF.

The rearrangement joins TRBV20-1 to TRBJ1-5; D perhaps matches TRBD1 (5 bases). The ends were cut back, 7 bases at V and 3 bases at J, with 13 bases in the middle. Germline loops: CDR1 DFQATT, CDR2 SNEGSKA (reference sequence). This CDR3 is 13 amino acids long. The CDR3 coding sequence is TGCAGTGTCTCTGGACATTTCAATCAGCCCCAGCATTTT. It specifies CSVSGHFNQPQHF.

The rearrangement uses TRBV20-1 and TRBJ2-5, with 11 positions matching TRBD2. Germline CDR1 DFQATT, CDR2 SNEGSKA (reference sequence). After removal of 1 base from V and 11 bases from J, the junction contained 9 bases not matched to a gene. The CDR3 contains 14 residues. The CDR3 region is CSARAGTSGNEQYF. The CDR3 bases are TGCAGTGCTAGAGCCGGGACTAGCGGCAATGAGCAGTACTTC.

This sequence joins TRBV7-2 and TRBJ2-5, with D tentatively TRBD1 (6 bases). Near its end, the DNA agrees better with TRBJ2-7, so the J call may be wrong. There are 14 residues in the CDR3. Germline V gene data show CDR1 as SGHTA and CDR2 as FQGNSA. The CDR3 DNA reads as TGTGCCAGCAGCTCGGACAGCCCTATCTACGAGCAGTACTTC. Its protein product is CASSSDSPIYEQYF.

This clonotype was picked up a small number of times. The chain is built from TRBV20-1 and TRBJ1-4; D uncertain. The germline V gene has CDR1 DFQATT and CDR2 SNEGSKA (reference sequence). The CDR3 length is 13 residues. Trimming removed 3 bases from V and 8 bases from J, with 13 bases in between. The DNA of the CDR3 is TGCAGTGCTAGCTCCTCCCTTGGGGAAAAACTGTTTTTT. Its translation: CSASSSLGEKLFF.

The CDR3 loop is CASSLAGGGPLHF. As DNA, the CDR3 is TGTGCCAGCAGTTTAGCAGGGGGAGGACCCCTCCACTTT. V usage is TRBV27 and J usage is TRBJ1-6; TRBD1 aligns across 7 bases. The CDR3 extends over 13 amino acids. The trim removed 2 bases at V and 12 bases at J, leaving 4 bases unmatched. Germline CDR1 MNHEY, CDR2 SMNVEV (reference sequence).

This clonotype was seen more than once but under ten times. The chain is built from TRBV7-2 and TRBJ1-5; no reliable D call. The CDR3 sequence is 13 residues long. Germline V gives CDR1 SGHTA, CDR2 FQGNSA. The germline V and J ends were trimmed by 1 base and 7 bases, with 8 bases remaining between them. The CDR3 is CASSLELGQPQHF. Written as DNA, the CDR3 is TGTGCCAGCAGCTTAGAGTTGGGACAGCCCCAGCATTTT.

This clonotype has just one count. The rearrangement uses TRBV4-2 and TRBJ2-1, with 10 bases matching TRBD2. V gave up 0 bases and J gave up 12 bases; unmatched junction bases: 14. The germline V gene encodes CDR1 LGHNA and CDR2 YNFKEQ. The CDR3 is 17 residues long. The CDR3, as DNA: TGTGCCAGCAGCCAAGAATCGGGTAGCGGGAGGTCCCGAGGGCAGTTCTTC. The encoded protein is CASSQESGSGRSRGQFF.

The chain's CDR3 is CAQLKWAASGGASTDTQYF. DNA of the CDR3: TGTGCCCAGCTAAAGTGGGCGGCTAGCGGGGGTGCTAGCACAGATACGCAGTATTTT. V usage is TRBV21-1 and J usage is TRBJ2-3; TRBD2 reflects the table's D call only, with no check against the DNA. TRBV21-1 is deemed a pseudogene. This CDR3 region has 19 residues.

The sample holds a few counts of this clonotype. The chain links TRBV27 to TRBJ2-3; D possibly uses TRBD1 or TRBD2 (5 bases each). Trimming shortened V by 5 bases and J by 2 bases, and 20 bases separated the two germline ends. The germline gives CDR1 MNHEY, CDR2 SMNVEV (reference sequence). CDR3 size: 17 residues. The CDR3 here is CASSPSVTASFTDTQYF. CDR3 bases: TGTGCCAGCAGTCCCTCCGTGACAGCTAGCTTCACAGATACGCAGTATTTT.

V gene TRBV20-1 combines with J gene TRBJ2-5; D unclear. The V gene lost 3 bases and the J gene lost 2 bases, with 16 bases spanning the gap. CDR3 length: 15 amino acids. The germline V gene has CDR1 DFQATT and CDR2 SNEGSKA (reference sequence). The CDR3 spells CSASRSTAGQETQYF. CDR3 nucleotide sequence: TGCAGTGCTAGCCGTAGTACCGCCGGGCAAGAGACCCAGTACTTC.

V is TRBV5-1 and J is TRBJ2-7; a weak D match, TRBD1 (5 bases). The CDR3 runs to 16 residues. The germline gives CDR1 SGHRS, CDR2 YFSETQ. V lost 2 bases to trimming and J lost 0 bases, with 15 bases between them. CDR3 nucleotides: TGCGCCAGCAGCTTAGGAAGACAGTCGCTCTCCTACGAGCAGTACTTC. Amino acids: CASSLGRQSLSYEQYF.